This T cell receptor beta chain was sequenced in a study of T cells in localized non-small cell lung cancer. In regard to this clone: Its target is unknown.

Study-wide points: Sequencing was restricted to one tumor region; therefore, heterogeneity remains possible. A median of approximately 50 clones ranked among the top 100 in tumor appeared in adjacent lung. Exceeding tumor, uninvolved adjacent lung had the highest T cell clonality.

Germline CDR1 and CDR2: SNHLY and FYNNEI. This CDR3 comprises 15 residues. Trimming pared 3 bases from V and 0 bases from J, leaving 9 bases between. Method: immunoSEQ multiplex PCR; TCRdb's copy keeps in-frame clones and lacks some. Here the sample spans about 40,000 clones, around nine tenths being singletons. The rearrangement joins TRBV2 to TRBJ1-5, with no clear D. The clonotype originates from a man aged 18 to 49 with stage I lung adenocarcinoma. This sample comprised peripheral blood, obtained before any cancer treatment. CDR3: CASSESPYSNQPQHF. The CDR3 DNA reads TGTGCCAGCAGTGAGTCACCATATAGCAATCAGCCCCAGCATTTT.